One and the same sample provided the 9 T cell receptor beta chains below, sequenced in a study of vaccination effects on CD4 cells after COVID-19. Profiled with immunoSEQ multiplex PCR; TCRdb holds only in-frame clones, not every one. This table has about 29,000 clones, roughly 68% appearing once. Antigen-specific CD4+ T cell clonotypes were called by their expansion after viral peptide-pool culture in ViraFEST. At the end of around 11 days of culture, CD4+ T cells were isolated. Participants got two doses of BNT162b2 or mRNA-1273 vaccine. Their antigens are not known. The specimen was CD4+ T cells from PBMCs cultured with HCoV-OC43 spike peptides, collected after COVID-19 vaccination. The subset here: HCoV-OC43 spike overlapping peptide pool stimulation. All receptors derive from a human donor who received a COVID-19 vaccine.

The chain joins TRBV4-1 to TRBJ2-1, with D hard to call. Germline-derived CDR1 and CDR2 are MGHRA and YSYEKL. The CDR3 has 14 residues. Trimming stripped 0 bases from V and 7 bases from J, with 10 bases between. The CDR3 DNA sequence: TGCGCCAGCAGCCAAGACCCTTACGCGAATGAGCAGTTCTTC. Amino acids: CASSQDPYANEQFF.

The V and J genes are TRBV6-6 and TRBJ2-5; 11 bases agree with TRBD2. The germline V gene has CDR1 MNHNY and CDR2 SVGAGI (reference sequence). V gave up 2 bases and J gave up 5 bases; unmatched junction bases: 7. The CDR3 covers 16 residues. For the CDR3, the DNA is TGTGCCAGCAGTTACGGGCTAGCGGGGGGCGGGGAGACCCAGTACTTC. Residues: CASSYGLAGGGETQYF.

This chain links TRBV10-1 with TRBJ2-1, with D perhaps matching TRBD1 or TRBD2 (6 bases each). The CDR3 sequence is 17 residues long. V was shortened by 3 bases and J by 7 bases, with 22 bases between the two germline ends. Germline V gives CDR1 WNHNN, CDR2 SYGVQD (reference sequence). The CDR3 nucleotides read TGCGCCAGCAGTGACGGCCTCGGGGGCCATAAAAGAAATGAGCAGTTCTTC. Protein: CASSDGLGGHKRNEQFF.

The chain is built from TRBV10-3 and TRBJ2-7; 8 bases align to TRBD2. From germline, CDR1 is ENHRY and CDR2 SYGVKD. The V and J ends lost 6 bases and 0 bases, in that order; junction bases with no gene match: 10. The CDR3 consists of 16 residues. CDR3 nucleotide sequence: TGTGCCATCAGCGAACGACTAGCGCGAAGCTCCTACGAGCAGTACTTC. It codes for CAISERLARSSYEQYF.

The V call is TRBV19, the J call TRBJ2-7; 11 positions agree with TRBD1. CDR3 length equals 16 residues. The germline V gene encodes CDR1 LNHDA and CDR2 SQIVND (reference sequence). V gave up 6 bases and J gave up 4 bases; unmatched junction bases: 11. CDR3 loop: CASRDPGQGDAYEQYF. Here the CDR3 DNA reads TGTGCCAGTAGGGACCCGGGACAGGGGGATGCATACGAGCAGTACTTC.

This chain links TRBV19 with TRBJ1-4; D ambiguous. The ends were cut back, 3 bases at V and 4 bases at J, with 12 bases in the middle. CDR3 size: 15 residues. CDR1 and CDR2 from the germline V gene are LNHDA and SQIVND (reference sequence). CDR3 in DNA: TGTGCCAGTAGTATCGCCCCGAGCGGTAATGAAAAACTGTTTTTT. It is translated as CASSIAPSGNEKLFF.

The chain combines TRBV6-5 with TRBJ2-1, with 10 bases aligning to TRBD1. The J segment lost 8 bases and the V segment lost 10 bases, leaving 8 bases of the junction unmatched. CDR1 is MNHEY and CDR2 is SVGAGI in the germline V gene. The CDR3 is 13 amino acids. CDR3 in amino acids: CATLGQGLHEQFF. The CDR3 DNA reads TGTGCCACCCTGGGACAGGGGTTACATGAGCAGTTCTTC.

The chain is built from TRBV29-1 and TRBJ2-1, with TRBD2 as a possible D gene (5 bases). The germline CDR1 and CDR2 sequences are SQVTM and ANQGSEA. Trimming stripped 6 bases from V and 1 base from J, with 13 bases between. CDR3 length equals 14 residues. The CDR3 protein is CSVRDLGSYNEQFF. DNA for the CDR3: TGCAGCGTCCGGGATTTGGGTTCCTACAATGAGCAGTTCTTC.

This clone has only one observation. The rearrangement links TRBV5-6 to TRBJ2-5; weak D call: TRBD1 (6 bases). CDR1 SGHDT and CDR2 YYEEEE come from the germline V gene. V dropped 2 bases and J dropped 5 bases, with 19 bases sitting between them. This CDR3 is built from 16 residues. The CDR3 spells CASSFQAAGRGETQYF. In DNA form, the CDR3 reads TGTGCCAGCAGCTTTCAGGCGGCGGGCAGGGGTGAGACCCAGTACTTC.